The sequence of this T cell receptor (beta chain) was determined in a study of blood T cell repertoires in COVID-19. Study-level background: Some COVID-19 samples were acute and others convalescent; all came from the United States, Italy and Spain.

Germline CDR1 LGHNA, CDR2 YSLEER. The CDR3 is 15 amino acids. The V end lost 1 base, the J end lost 1 base, and 10 bases lay between the germline ends. In the study's own analysis: Amplified reference gene primers provided the basis for estimating nucleated cell counts. The assay was immunoSEQ multiplex PCR, and TCRdb's table has in-frame clones only and misses some. The D gene and trimming were derived from the DNA, and the V and J assignments and clone size from that table. The table records about 98,000 clones, approximately 79% of them present only once. Sequenced input: peripheral blood. The receptor was derived from a man between 65 and 85 years old with active or convalescent COVID-19. The chain carries TRBV4-3 and TRBJ1-1; no definite D call. The CDR3 protein is CASSQGTSGNTEAFF. DNA for the CDR3: TGCGCCAGCAGCCAAGGTACCTCAGGGAACACTGAAGCTTTCTTT.